The 7 T cell receptor beta chains listed next were all sequenced from one sample in a study of T cells in Graves' hyperthyroidism and ophthalmopathy. TCR beta CDR3 region amplification was performed from RNA transcripts. TCR CDR3 regions were first amplified by RT-PCR with HTBI primers. MiXCR, applied by TCRdb to the multiplex PCR reads, yields one record per CDR3 protein. In the table there are a few hundred thousand distinct CDR3 sequences, 15% to 18% of which are singletons. The sample taken for sequencing was blood. The receptors derive from a woman aged 30 to 39 with Graves' hyperthyroidism.

This clonotype showed up many times. This chain links TRBV7-2 with TRBJ2-2; a weak D match, TRBD2 (6 bases). V dropped 3 bases and J dropped 3 bases, with 14 bases sitting between them. The CDR3 extends over 16 amino acids. Germline CDR1 and CDR2: SGHTA and FQGNSA. CDR3 residues: CASSFFGGGDTGELFF. CDR3 in DNA: TGTGCCAGCAGCTTTTTCGGGGGAGGTGACACCGGGGAGCTGTTTTTT.

In this sample, this clonotype turned up many times. The chain recombines TRBV3-1 with TRBJ1-2; 10 nucleotides line up with TRBD1. From germline, CDR1 is LGHDT and CDR2 YNNKEL (reference sequence). CDR3 size: 14 residues. The V and J ends lost 2 bases and 6 bases, in that order; junction bases with no gene match: 3. The CDR3 DNA reads as TGTGCCAGCAGCCAATTGGGGACAGGGGATGGCTACACCTTC. Its translation: CASSQLGTGDGYTF.

This clonotype has only a few counts. The V gene is TRBV12-3 or TRBV12-4, the J gene TRBJ2-1; D remains unclear. The V end was cut by 6 bases, the J end by 0 bases, with 24 bases between. The CDR3 consists of 19 residues. CDR3 sequence (DNA): TGTGCCAGCAGGCGACATACCTTGAGTGGCGTAATCTCCTACAATGAGCAGTTCTTC. Encoded protein: CASRRHTLSGVISYNEQFF.

This clonotype was counted at least ten times. The rearrangement joins TRBV3-1 to TRBJ2-1, with 9 bases lining up with TRBD1. Germline loops: CDR1 LGHDT, CDR2 YNNKEL (reference sequence). The junction had 8 bases not matched to a gene; V was cut back by 3 bases and J by 5 bases. CDR3 length: 16 amino acids. CDR3 protein: CASSQITGTGNNEQFF. CDR3 nucleotides: TGTGCCAGCAGCCAGATAACCGGGACAGGGAACAATGAGCAGTTCTTC.

This clonotype came up a few times. This chain links TRBV9 with TRBJ2-2, with D perhaps assigned TRBD1 or TRBD2 (5 bases each). The CDR3 runs 14 residues. Trimming removed 6 bases from V and 7 bases from J, with 16 bases in between. Germline CDR1 is SGDLS and CDR2 is YYNGEE. The DNA for the CDR3 is TGTGCCAGCACTCAGGGTCTAGCTGTCGGGGAGCTGTTTTTT. Translating it yields CASTQGLAVGELFF. Together with reference TRBV9 and TRBJ2-2, the CDR3 gives the full variable domain: DSGVTQTPKHLITATGQRVTLRCSPRSGDLSVYWYQQSLDQGLQFLIQYYNGEERAKGNILERFSAQQFPDLHSELNLSSLELGDSALYFCASTQGLAVGELFFGEGSRLTVL.

This clonotype has more than one count but fewer than ten. V and J are TRBV12-3 or TRBV12-4 and TRBJ2-5; D ambiguous. The length of the CDR3 is 15 residues. V lost 2 bases and J lost 5, with 15 bases in between. The CDR3 is CASSLFRKDGETQYF. For the CDR3, the DNA is TGTGCCAGCAGTTTATTTCGTAAGGACGGGGAGACCCAGTACTTC.

This clonotype was recorded a few times. The V and J genes are TRBV7-9 and TRBJ1-5; D is perhaps TRBD1 (5 bases). The CDR3 sequence is 15 residues long. CDR1 SEHNR and CDR2 FQNEAQ come from the germline V gene (reference sequence). V lost 5 bases and J 4 bases, leaving 15 bases between the germline ends. CDR3 loop: CASSADSPLNQPQHF. CDR3 nucleotide sequence: TGTGCCAGCAGCGCCGACAGTCCCCTAAATCAGCCCCAGCATTTT.